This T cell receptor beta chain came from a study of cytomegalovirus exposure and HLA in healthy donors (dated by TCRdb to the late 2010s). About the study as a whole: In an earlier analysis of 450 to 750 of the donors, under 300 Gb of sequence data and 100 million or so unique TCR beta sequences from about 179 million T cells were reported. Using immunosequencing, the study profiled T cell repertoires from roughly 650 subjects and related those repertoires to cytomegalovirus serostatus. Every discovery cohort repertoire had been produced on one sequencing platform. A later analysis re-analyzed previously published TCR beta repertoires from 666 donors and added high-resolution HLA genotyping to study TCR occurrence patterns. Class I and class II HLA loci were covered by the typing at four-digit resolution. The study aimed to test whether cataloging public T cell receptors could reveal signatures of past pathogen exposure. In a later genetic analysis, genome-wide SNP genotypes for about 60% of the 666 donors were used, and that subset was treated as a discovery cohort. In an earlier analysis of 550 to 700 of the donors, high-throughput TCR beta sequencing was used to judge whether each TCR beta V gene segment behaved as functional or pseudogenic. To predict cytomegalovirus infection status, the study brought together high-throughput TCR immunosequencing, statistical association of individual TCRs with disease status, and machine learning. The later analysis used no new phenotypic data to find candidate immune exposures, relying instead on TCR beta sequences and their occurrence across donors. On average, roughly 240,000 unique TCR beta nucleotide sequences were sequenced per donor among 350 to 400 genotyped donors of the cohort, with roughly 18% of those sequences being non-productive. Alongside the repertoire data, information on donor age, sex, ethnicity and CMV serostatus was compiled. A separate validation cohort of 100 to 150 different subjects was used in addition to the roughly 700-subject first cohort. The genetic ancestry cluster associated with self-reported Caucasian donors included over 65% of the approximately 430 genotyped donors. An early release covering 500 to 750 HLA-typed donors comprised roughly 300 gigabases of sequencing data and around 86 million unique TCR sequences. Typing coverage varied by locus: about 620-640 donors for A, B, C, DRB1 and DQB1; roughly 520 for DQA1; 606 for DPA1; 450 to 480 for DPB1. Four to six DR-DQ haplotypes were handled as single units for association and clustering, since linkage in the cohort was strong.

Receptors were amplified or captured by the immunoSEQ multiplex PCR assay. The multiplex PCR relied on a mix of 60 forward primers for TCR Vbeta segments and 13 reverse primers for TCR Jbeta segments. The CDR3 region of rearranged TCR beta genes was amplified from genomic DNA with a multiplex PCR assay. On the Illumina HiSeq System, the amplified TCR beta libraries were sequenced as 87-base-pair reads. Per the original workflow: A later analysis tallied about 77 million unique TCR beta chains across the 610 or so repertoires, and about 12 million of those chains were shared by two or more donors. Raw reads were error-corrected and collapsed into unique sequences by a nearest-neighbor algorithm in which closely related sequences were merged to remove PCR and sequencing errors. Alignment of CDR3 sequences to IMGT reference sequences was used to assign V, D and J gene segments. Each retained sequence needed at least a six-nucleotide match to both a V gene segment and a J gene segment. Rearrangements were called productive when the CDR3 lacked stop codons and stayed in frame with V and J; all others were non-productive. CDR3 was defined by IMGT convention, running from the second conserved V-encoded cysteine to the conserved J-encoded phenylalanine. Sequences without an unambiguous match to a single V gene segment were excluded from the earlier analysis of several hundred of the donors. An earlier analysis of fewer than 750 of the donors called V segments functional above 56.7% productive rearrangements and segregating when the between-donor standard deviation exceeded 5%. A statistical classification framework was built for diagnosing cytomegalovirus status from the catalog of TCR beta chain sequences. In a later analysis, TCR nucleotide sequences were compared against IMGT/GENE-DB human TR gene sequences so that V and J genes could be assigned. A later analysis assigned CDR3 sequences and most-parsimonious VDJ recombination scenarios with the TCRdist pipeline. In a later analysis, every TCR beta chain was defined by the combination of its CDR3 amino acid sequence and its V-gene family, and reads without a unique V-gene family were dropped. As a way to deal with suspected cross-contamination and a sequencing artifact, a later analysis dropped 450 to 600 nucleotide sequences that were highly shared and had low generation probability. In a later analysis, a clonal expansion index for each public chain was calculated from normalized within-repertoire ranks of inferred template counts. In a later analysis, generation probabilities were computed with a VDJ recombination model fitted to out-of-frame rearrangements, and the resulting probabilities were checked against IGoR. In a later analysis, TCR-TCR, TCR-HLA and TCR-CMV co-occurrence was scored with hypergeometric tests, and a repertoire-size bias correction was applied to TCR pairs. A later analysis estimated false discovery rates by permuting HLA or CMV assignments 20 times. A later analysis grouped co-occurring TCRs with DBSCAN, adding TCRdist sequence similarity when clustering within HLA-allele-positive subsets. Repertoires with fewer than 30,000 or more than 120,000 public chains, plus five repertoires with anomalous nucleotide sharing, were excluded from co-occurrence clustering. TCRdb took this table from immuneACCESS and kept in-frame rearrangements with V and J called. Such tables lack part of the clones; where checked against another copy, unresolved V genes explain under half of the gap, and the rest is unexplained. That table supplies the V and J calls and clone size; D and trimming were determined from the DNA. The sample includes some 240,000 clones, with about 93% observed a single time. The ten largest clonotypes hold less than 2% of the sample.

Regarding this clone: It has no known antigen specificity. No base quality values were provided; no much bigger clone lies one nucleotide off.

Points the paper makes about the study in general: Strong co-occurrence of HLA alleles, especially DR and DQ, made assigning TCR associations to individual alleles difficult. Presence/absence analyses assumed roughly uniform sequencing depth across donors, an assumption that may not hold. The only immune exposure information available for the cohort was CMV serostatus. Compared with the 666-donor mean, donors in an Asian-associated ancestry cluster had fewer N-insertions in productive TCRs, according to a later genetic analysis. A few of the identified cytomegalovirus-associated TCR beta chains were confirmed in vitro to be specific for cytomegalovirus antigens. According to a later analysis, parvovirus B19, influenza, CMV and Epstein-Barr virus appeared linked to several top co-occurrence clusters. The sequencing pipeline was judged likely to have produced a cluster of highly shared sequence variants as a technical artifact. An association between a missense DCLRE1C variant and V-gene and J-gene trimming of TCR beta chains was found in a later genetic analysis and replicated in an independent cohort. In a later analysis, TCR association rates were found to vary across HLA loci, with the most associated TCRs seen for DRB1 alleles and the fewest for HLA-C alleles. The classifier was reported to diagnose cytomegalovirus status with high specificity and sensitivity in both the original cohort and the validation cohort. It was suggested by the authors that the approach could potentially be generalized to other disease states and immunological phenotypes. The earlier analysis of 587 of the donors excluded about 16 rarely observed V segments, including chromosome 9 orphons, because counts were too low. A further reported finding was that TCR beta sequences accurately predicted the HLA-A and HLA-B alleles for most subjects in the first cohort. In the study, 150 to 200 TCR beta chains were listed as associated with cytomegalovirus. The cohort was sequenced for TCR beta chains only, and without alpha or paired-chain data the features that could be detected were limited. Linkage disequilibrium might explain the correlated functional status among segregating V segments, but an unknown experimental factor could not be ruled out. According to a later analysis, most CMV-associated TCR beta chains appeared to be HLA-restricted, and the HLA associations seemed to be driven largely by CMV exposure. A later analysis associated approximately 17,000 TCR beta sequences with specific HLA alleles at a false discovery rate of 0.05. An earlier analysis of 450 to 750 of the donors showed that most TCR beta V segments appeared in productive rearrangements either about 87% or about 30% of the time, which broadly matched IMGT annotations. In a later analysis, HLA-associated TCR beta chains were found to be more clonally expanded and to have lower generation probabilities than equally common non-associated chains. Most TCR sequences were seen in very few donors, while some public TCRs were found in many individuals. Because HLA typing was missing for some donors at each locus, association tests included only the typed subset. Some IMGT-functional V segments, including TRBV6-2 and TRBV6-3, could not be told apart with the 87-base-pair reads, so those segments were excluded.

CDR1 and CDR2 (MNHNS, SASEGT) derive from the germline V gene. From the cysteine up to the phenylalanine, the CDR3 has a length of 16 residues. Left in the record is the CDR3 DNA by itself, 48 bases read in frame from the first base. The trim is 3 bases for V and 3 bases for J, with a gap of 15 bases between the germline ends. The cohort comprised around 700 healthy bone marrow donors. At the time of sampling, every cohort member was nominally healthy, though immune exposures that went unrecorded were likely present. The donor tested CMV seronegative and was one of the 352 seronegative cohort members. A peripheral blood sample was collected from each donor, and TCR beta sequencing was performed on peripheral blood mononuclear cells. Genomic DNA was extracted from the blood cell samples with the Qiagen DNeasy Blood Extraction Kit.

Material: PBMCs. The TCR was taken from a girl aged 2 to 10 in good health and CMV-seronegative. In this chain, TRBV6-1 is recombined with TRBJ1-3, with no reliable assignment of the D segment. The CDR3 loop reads CASSDQTGGLGNTIYF. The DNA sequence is TGTGCCAGCAGTGACCAGACGGGTGGCCTTGGAAACACCATATATTTT.